These 25 T cell receptor beta chains were sequenced from one sample in a study of Graves' ophthalmopathy and Graves' hyperthyroidism. The TCR beta CDR3 regions underwent amplification from RNA transcripts. Second-round multiplex PCR came after first-round RT-PCR with HTBI primers. Each CDR3 protein is one row after TCRdb ran MiXCR on the multiplex PCR reads. The table has roughly 400,000 distinct CDR3 sequences, roughly 14% seen once. Material: peripheral blood. All receptors derive from a young woman with stable Graves' hyperthyroidism.

This clonotype was detected only a few times. The V and J genes are TRBV20-1 and TRBJ2-5; the match to TRBD2 covers 10 bases. The CDR3 runs to 14 residues. The V and J ends lost 6 bases and 3 bases, in that order; junction bases with no gene match: 7. Germline V gene lookup returns CDR1 DFQATT and CDR2 SNEGSKA (reference sequence). The CDR3 protein is CSAEAGGNKETQYF. The CDR3 DNA follows: TGCAGTGCGGAAGCGGGGGGGAATAAAGAGACCCAGTACTTC.

This clonotype was recorded at least ten times. The chain is built from TRBV6-2 or TRBV6-3 and TRBJ2-7, with D possibly TRBD2 on 6 matching bases. Deletions cut 4 bases from V and 3 bases from J, with 19 bases between. Germline V lookup: CDR1 MNHEY, CDR2 SVGEGT. The CDR3 spans 16 residues. The CDR3 DNA reads as TGTGCCAGCAGTTTCGCAGAAGTTGGGGGACTCTACGAGCAGTACTTC. It specifies CASSFAEVGGLYEQYF.

Turning to this clonotype: The junction departs from the called germline gene at one end, perhaps through a read error. V usage is TRBV12-3 or TRBV12-4 and J usage is TRBJ1-1, with D perhaps matching TRBD1 (5 bases). The CDR3 is 15 amino acids. CDR3 residues: CASSFPASLDTEVFF. The CDR3 region has the DNA TGTGCCAGCAGTTTCCCCGCCAGTTTGGACACTGAAGTTTTCTTT.

This clonotype has ten or more counts. V usage is TRBV24-1 and J usage is TRBJ2-5; D gene unclear. V was shortened by 4 bases and J by 5 bases, with 13 bases between the two germline ends. This CDR3 region has 14 residues. Germline-derived CDR1 and CDR2 are KGHDR and SFDVKD. The CDR3 spells CATSDRVSRETQYF. The CDR3 coding sequence is TGTGCCACCAGTGACCGGGTATCGCGGGAGACCCAGTACTTC.

The genes are TRBV6-1 and TRBJ2-7; D uncertain. Trimming took 3 bases from V and 6 from J, leaving 9 bases between them. The CDR3 contains 12 residues. Germline V gene lookup returns CDR1 MNHNS and CDR2 SASEGT. The CDR3: CASSEVMLEQYF. Here the CDR3 DNA reads TGTGCCAGCAGTGAGGTCATGCTCGAGCAGTACTTC.

This clonotype was seen at least ten times. The gene calls are TRBV25-1 and TRBJ1-2; D not resolved. Per the germline V gene, CDR1 is MGHDK and CDR2 is SYGVNS. The CDR3 spans 15 residues. The V and J ends lost 4 bases and 1 base respectively, with 13 bases between them. The CDR3 nucleotides are TGTGCCAGCAGTGTAAACAGCCTCCTTAACTATGGCTACACCTTC. Amino acids: CASSVNSLLNYGYTF.

V is TRBV20-1 and J is TRBJ2-2; TRBD2 agrees at 9 bases. Germline V CDR1 and CDR2: DFQATT, SNEGSKA (reference sequence). J was trimmed by 5 bases and V by 2 bases; bases with no gene match: 0. This CDR3 region has 13 residues. The CDR3 nucleotides read TGCAGTGCTAGACTAGCGGGGACCGGGGAGCTGTTTTTT. It codes for CSARLAGTGELFF.

This clonotype was counted ten times or more. The chain has TRBV19 and TRBJ2-5; no firm D call. This CDR3 is built from 14 residues. V was pared by 3 bases and J by 1 base, with 9 bases between. CDR1 is LNHDA and CDR2 is SQIVND in the germline V gene (reference sequence). The CDR3 nucleotides are TGTGCCAGTAGTATCAGGCCTCCCCAAGAGACCCAGTACTTC. As protein: CASSIRPPQETQYF.

This clonotype was seen at least ten times. V is TRBV9 and J is TRBJ1-1; D possibly corresponds to TRBD1 (6 bases). Trimming stripped 0 bases from V and 2 bases from J, with 11 bases between. The germline V gene encodes CDR1 SGDLS and CDR2 YYNGEE. The CDR3 is 15 amino acids. The CDR3 spells CASSVASTGNTEAFF. The CDR3 nucleotides read TGTGCCAGCAGCGTAGCCTCGACAGGCAACACTGAAGCTTTCTTT.

This clonotype was detected only a few times. The V call is TRBV12-5, the J call TRBJ1-2; 7 nucleotides match TRBD1. The V gene's germline CDR1 is LGHNT and CDR2 FRNRAP. This CDR3 comprises 14 residues. V lost 5 bases, J lost 5 bases, and 8 bases stayed unmatched. Here the CDR3 DNA reads TGTGCTAGTGGTGGAACCGACAGGGAGTATGGCTACACCTTC. It specifies CASGGTDREYGYTF.

V and J are TRBV30 and TRBJ1-6; D gene uncertain. V shed 2 bases and J shed 3 bases, with 5 bases lying between them. Germline CDR1 and CDR2: GTSNPN and SVGIG (reference sequence). CDR3 length: 13 amino acids. The CDR3 loop reads CAWSQFYNSPLHF. The CDR3 DNA reads as TGTGCCTGGAGTCAGTTCTATAATTCACCCCTCCACTTT.

This clonotype showed up many times. This rearrangement joins TRBV6-5 to TRBJ2-7; the match to TRBD1 covers 8 bases. CDR1 and CDR2 from the germline V gene are MNHEY and SVGAGI. CDR3 size: 14 residues. Trimming took 4 bases from V and 2 from J; bases not matched to a gene: 4. CDR3 bases: TGTGCCAGCAGTTTCCTACAGGGGGCCTACGAGCAGTACTTC. This encodes CASSFLQGAYEQYF.

This clonotype was detected many times. This chain's CDR3 is CASSIPNTEAFF. The CDR3 DNA reads TGTGCCAGTAGTATTCCCAACACTGAAGCTTTCTTT. J is TRBJ1-1 and V is TRBV19; no clear D gene. This CDR3 comprises 12 residues. Germline V gives CDR1 LNHDA, CDR2 SQIVND (reference sequence). With 3 bases removed from V and 2 bases from J, the gap between germline ends came to 4 bases.

This clonotype appeared many times. The chain is built from TRBV11-2 and TRBJ2-5; D possibly corresponds to TRBD2 (5 bases). Germline values: CDR1 SGHAT, CDR2 FQNNGV. Trimming shortened V by 7 bases and J by 2 bases, and 11 bases separated the two germline ends. The CDR3 is 13 amino acids. The CDR3 DNA follows: TGTGCCAGCATTCTGGAGGAGCAAGAGACCCAGTACTTC. Protein sequence: CASILEEQETQYF.

This clonotype was observed a few times. The chain has TRBV4-1 and TRBJ1-6; no clear D. The germline CDR1 and CDR2 sequences are MGHRA and YSYEKL. This CDR3 has 15 residues. The V end was cut by 4 bases, the J end by 7 bases, with 14 bases between. The CDR3 coding sequence is TGCGCCAGCAGCCCCGTGGGCAAGAAGAATTCACCCCTCCACTTT. This translates into CASSPVGKKNSPLHF.

This clonotype was seen at least ten times. In DNA, the CDR3 is TGTGCCAGCAGTTACCCTACCGGACAGTCCTATGGCTACACCTTC. Protein product: CASSYPTGQSYGYTF. The chain employs TRBV6-2 or TRBV6-3 and TRBJ1-2; TRBD1 is a possible D gene (6 bases). The V end lost 2 bases, the J end lost 4 bases, and 14 bases lay between the germline ends. CDR1 and CDR2 from the germline V gene are MNHEY and SVGEGT. The CDR3 extends over 15 amino acids.

This clonotype came up many times. The V call is TRBV12-3 or TRBV12-4, the J call TRBJ1-2; no firm D call. This CDR3 region has 13 residues. V gave up 4 bases and J gave up 5 bases, with 11 bases separating them. In nucleotides, the CDR3 is TGTGCCAGCAGTTCCCTAGGTTTATATGGCTACACCTTC. Its translation is CASSSLGLYGYTF.

This clonotype appeared many times. DNA of the CDR3: TGTGCCAGCAGCTTAGCGGTAGCGGGGGGGCAAGAGACCCAGTACTTC. Translation gives CASSLAVAGGQETQYF. V and J are TRBV7-2 and TRBJ2-5; 11 bases map to TRBD2. Germline V gives CDR1 SGHTA, CDR2 FQGNSA. CDR3 length equals 16 residues. V lost 0 bases and J lost 2; bases outside the gene matches: 2.

There are many counts of this clonotype. The rearrangement joins TRBV6-2 or TRBV6-3 to TRBJ1-1; a weak D match, TRBD1 (5 bases). CDR3 length: 15 residues. Germline loops: CDR1 MNHEY, CDR2 SVGEGT. V dropped 2 bases and J dropped 6 bases, with 16 bases sitting between them. CDR3 coding DNA: TGTGCCAGCAGTTACCCGGGACCCCTAACGTCTGAAGCTTTCTTT. This sequence encodes CASSYPGPLTSEAFF.

V and J are TRBV12-3 or TRBV12-4 and TRBJ2-5; D is possibly TRBD2 (6 bases). This CDR3 comprises 17 residues. V was trimmed by 4 bases and J by 5 bases, leaving 23 bases between them. In DNA, the CDR3 is TGTGCCAGCAGTTCGAGACTAGGGCAGGGCGGTTTGGAGACCCAGTACTTC. Translating it yields CASSSRLGQGGLETQYF.

This clonotype was seen many times. The chain is built from TRBV12-3 or TRBV12-4 and TRBJ1-1; D not resolved. CDR3 length equals 15 residues. Trimming left V 1 base short and J 4 bases short, with 13 bases between. For the CDR3, the DNA is TGTGCCAGCAGTTTAGGTGGCCTGTTGCTCACTGAAGCTTTCTTT. This sequence encodes CASSLGGLLLTEAFF.

J is TRBJ1-2 and V is TRBV7-9; no firm D call. The ends were cut back, 3 bases at V and 2 bases at J, with 13 bases in the middle. The CDR3 is made up of 15 amino acids. The germline V gene has CDR1 SEHNR and CDR2 FQNEAQ (reference sequence). The CDR3 bases are TGTGCCAGCAGCTTGTACCGGGAGGCCAACTATGGCTACACCTTC. The encoded protein is CASSLYREANYGYTF.

In regard to this clonotype: A much larger clonotype is one base distant, so this may be a read error. This CDR3 is missing its conserved last phenylalanine or tryptophan, likely due to a read error. CDR3 amino acids: CATQGLDGYTV. The CDR3 DNA follows: TGTGCCACCCAGGGGCTAGATGGCTACACCGTC. V is TRBV6-1 and J is TRBJ1-2, with TRBD1 as a possible D gene (6 bases). Germline V gives CDR1 MNHNS, CDR2 SASEGT. The V end lost 10 bases, the J end lost 6 bases, and 12 bases lay between the germline ends. The CDR3 has 11 amino acids.

This clonotype has ten or more counts. The CDR3 region is CASSYDREANYGYTF. CDR3 coding DNA: TGTGCCAGCAGCTACGACAGGGAAGCTAACTATGGCTACACCTTC. The chain carries TRBV12-3 or TRBV12-4 and TRBJ1-2, with TRBD1 matching over 7 bases. The V gene end was trimmed by 6 bases and the J gene end by 0 bases; junction bases not matched to a gene: 7. This CDR3 contains 15 residues.

The gene calls are TRBV4-1 and TRBJ1-2; D unclear. The CDR3 runs 14 residues. The V and J ends lost 0 bases and 4 bases respectively, with 9 bases between them. The germline gives CDR1 MGHRA, CDR2 YSYEKL. The CDR3 DNA reads TGCGCCAGCAGCCAAGAAGTCAGTCTCTATGGCTACACCTTC. This codes for CASSQEVSLYGYTF.